Each of the 12 T cell receptor beta chains below was sequenced from the same sample in a study of T cells in Graves' hyperthyroidism and ophthalmopathy. The CDR3 regions of TCR beta were amplified from RNA transcripts. Using the HTBI primer set, a first-round RT-PCR was run on the TCR CDR3. TCRdb called the multiplex PCR reads again in MiXCR, with one record for every CDR3 protein. Of approximately 640,000 distinct CDR3 sequences detected, around 15% appear once; the ten largest clones hold around 3.9%. Sequenced sample: blood. These TCRs come from a woman aged 30 to 39 with Graves' hyperthyroidism.

This chain links TRBV20-1 with TRBJ2-1; TRBD2 matches at 14 bases. The CDR3 covers 15 residues. V shed 2 bases and J 9 bases; nucleotides not matched to a gene: 6. Germline CDR1 and CDR2: DFQATT and SNEGSKA (reference sequence). The CDR3 is CSARSGTSGSREQFF. In DNA, the CDR3 is TGCAGTGCTAGATCCGGGACTAGCGGGAGTCGTGAGCAGTTCTTC.

The rearrangement uses TRBV20-1 and TRBJ2-1; weak D call: TRBD1 (6 bases). V lost 0 bases, J lost 7 bases, and 19 bases lay in between. This CDR3 is 16 amino acids long. CDR1 and CDR2 (germline): DFQATT, SNEGSKA (reference sequence). The CDR3 is CSARDLGGKRSNEQFF. CDR3 DNA sequence: TGCAGTGCTAGAGATCTAGGGGGAAAGAGGTCGAATGAGCAGTTCTTC.

Many counts were recorded for this clonotype. This chain joins TRBV7-2 and TRBJ2-7; 7 bases match TRBD1. CDR1 and CDR2 from the germline V gene are SGHTA and FQGNSA. Trimming removed 5 bases from V and 2 bases from J; junction bases left unmatched: 6. CDR3 length equals 14 residues. The CDR3 spells CASSKDRVTYEQYF. CDR3 coding DNA: TGTGCCAGCAGCAAAGACAGGGTCACCTACGAGCAGTACTTC.

CDR3 protein: CASSYSPRHLSYEQYF. The DNA of the CDR3 is TGTGCCAGCAGTTACTCCCCCAGACACCTCTCCTACGAGCAGTACTTC. The gene calls are TRBV6-2 or TRBV6-3 and TRBJ2-7; D unresolved. V was shortened by 0 bases and J by 0 bases, with 12 bases between the two germline ends. The germline gives CDR1 MNHEY, CDR2 SVGEGT. CDR3 length equals 16 residues.

This sequence joins TRBV10-3 and TRBJ2-1, with a weak D call TRBD2 (5 bases). V lost 2 bases and J lost 6, with 14 bases in between. This CDR3 has 15 residues. CDR1 is ENHRY and CDR2 is SYGVKD in the germline V gene. CDR3 sequence: CAISEGAVLGNEQFF. The CDR3 nucleotides read TGTGCCATCAGTGAGGGAGCGGTCTTGGGCAATGAGCAGTTCTTC.

This CDR3 is CASSLRPGGFNEKLFF. CDR3 sequence (DNA): TGTGCCAGCAGTTTACGGCCAGGGGGATTTAATGAAAAACTGTTTTTT. J is TRBJ1-4 and V is TRBV28; the match to TRBD1 covers 7 bases. The CDR3 loop spans 16 amino acids. Germline V gene data show CDR1 as MDHEN and CDR2 as SYDVKM. With 2 bases clipped from V and 4 bases from J, the junction kept 7 bases outside the gene matches.

The chain recombines TRBV7-3 with TRBJ2-2; 11 bases are a match to TRBD2. CDR1 SGHTA and CDR2 FQGTGA come from the germline V gene. Germline trimming cut 5 bases from V and 11 bases from J; bases unmatched to any gene: 10. CDR3 length: 15 residues. The CDR3 spells CASSKLAGGPLELFF. In DNA, the CDR3 is TGTGCCAGCAGCAAATTAGCGGGAGGGCCTCTCGAGCTGTTTTTT.

This clonotype was seen repeatedly, ten times or more. The chain employs TRBV6-1 and TRBJ1-5; TRBD1 might be the D (5 bases). CDR3 length: 15 amino acids. The V gene lost 11 bases and the J gene lost 0 bases, with 17 bases spanning the gap. Germline CDR1 MNHNS, CDR2 SASEGT. In DNA, the CDR3 is TGTGCCGCGCGATTAGACAGCAATAGCAATCAGCCCCAGCATTTT. It is translated as CAARLDSNSNQPQHF.

This clonotype occurred many times. The chain couples TRBV20-1 to TRBJ2-3, with TRBD2 identical over 14 bases. The CDR3 has 14 residues. CDR1 DFQATT and CDR2 SNEGSKA come from the germline V gene (reference sequence). Trimming removed 5 bases from V and 4 bases from J; junction bases left unmatched: 2. CDR3 sequence (DNA): TGCAGTGCTCCGACTAGCGGGAGGGCAGATACGCAGTATTTT. It yields the protein CSAPTSGRADTQYF.

This clonotype has more than one count but fewer than ten. This CDR3 reads CATSRTPLNSNQPQHF. The CDR3 DNA sequence: TGTGCCACCAGCAGAACCCCCCTGAATAGCAATCAGCCCCAGCATTTT. This rearrangement joins TRBV15 to TRBJ1-5; no clear D gene. CDR1 and CDR2 (germline): LNHNV, YYDKDF (reference sequence). The CDR3 runs to 16 residues. With 2 bases removed from V and 0 bases from J, the gap between germline ends came to 11 bases.

This clonotype was detected a few times. The chain has TRBV20-1 and TRBJ2-2; D is undetermined. CDR3 length: 11 amino acids. V was trimmed by 1 base and J by 7 bases, leaving 4 bases between them. CDR1 DFQATT and CDR2 SNEGSKA come from the germline V gene (reference sequence). DNA of the CDR3: TGCAGTGCTAGAGCGGGCGGGGAGCTGTTTTTT. The encoded protein is CSARAGGELFF.

This clonotype was seen a handful of times. The chain has TRBV11-2 and TRBJ2-7; D perhaps matches TRBD2 (6 bases). The V end lost 3 bases, the J end lost 3 bases, and 12 bases lay between the germline ends. The germline V gene encodes CDR1 SGHAT and CDR2 FQNNGV. The CDR3 is 14 amino acids. CDR3 sequence (DNA): TGTGCCAGCAGCTTCGGGAGCTCGAACTACGAGCAGTACTTC. Protein product: CASSFGSSNYEQYF.